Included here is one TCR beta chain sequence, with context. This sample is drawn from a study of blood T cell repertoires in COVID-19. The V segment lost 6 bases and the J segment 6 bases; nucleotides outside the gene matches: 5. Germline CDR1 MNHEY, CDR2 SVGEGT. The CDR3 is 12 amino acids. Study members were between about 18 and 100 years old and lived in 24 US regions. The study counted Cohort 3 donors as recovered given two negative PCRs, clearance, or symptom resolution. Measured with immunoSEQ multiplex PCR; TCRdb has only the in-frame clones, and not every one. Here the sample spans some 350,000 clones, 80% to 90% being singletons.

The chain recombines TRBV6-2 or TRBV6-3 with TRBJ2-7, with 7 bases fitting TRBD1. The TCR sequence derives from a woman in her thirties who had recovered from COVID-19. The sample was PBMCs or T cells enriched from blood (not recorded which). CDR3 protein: CASSPRTGEQYF. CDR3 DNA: TGTGCCAGCAGCCCAAGGACAGGCGAGCAGTACTTC.